This T cell receptor beta chain was sequenced for a study of T-cell reconstitution after alpha-beta-depleted transplantation in children. Study-level results: From newly produced T cells came most of the T-cell counts and diversity one year after transplant.

The CDR3 loop spans 14 amino acids. The germline CDR1 and CDR2 sequences are DFQATT and SNEGSKA (reference sequence). J gave up 4 bases and V 6 bases, and 5 bases lay outside the gene matches. This clonotype was seen many times. The antigen remains undetermined. This sample's TCRbeta library carried unique molecular identifier barcodes. MiXCR, run by TCRdb on the PCR reads, gives a single entry per CDR3 protein. Here the sample spans fewer than 550,000 distinct CDR3 sequences, 8% to 11% being singletons. V gene TRBV20-1 combines with J gene TRBJ2-3; 12 nucleotides agree with TRBD2. This material consisted of PBMCs, taken before TCRalphabeta/CD19-depleted stem cell transplant. The sequence was collected from a child under 10 years old with inherited bone marrow failure, due to receive a stem cell transplant. The CDR3 DNA reads TGCAGTGCCACAACTAGCGGGAGGTCAGATACGCAGTATTTT. Translation gives CSATTSGRSDTQYF.